These 4 T cell receptor beta chains share one sample of origin, sequenced in a study of CD8 T cells in Susac syndrome. Random-hexamer reverse transcription was applied to roughly 0.5 to 1 ug RNA. TCRdb reprocessed the immunoSEQ multiplex PCR reads with MiXCR, giving one entry per CDR3 protein. The sample carries about 52,000 distinct CDR3 sequences, about 92% recorded once. The specimen sequenced was CD8+ T cells from PBMCs. The receptors were sampled from a human donor with multiple sclerosis.

The CDR3 DNA follows: TGTGCCAGCAGCGAAGGGGGCAGCGGCAATCAGCCCCAGCATTTT. Translation: CASSEGGSGNQPQHF. The chain links TRBV25-1 to TRBJ1-5; 7 bases line up with TRBD1. The CDR3 length is 15 residues. Germline-derived CDR1 and CDR2 are MGHDK and SYGVNS. Trimming cost V 6 bases and J 2 bases; bases outside gene matches: 7.

The genes are TRBV5-1 and TRBJ1-1; D uncertain. V lost 8 bases to trimming and J lost 2 bases, with 10 bases between them. This CDR3 is 12 amino acids long. From germline, CDR1 is SGHRS and CDR2 YFSETQ. The CDR3 sequence is CASGTSNTEAFF. CDR3 bases: TGCGCCAGTGGAACCTCTAACACTGAAGCTTTCTTT.

This chain links TRBV21-1 with TRBJ1-2; the table's TRBD1 call for D was not verified on the DNA. TRBV21-1 is a pseudogene segment. This CDR3 is 16 amino acids long. The CDR3, as DNA: TGTGCCAGCAGCAAACGGAGGGAGGGGGCTGGCTATGGCTACACCTTC. Its protein product is CASSKRREGAGYGYTF.

This clonotype is a singleton in its sample. The chain carries TRBV5-8 and TRBJ2-2; unclear D gene. V was shortened by 2 bases and J by 0 bases, with 11 bases between the two germline ends. This CDR3 has 16 amino acids. Per the germline V gene, CDR1 is SGHTS and CDR2 is YDEGEE. CDR3 bases: TGTGCCAGCAGCTTAACGAGACAAACGAACACCGGGGAGCTGTTTTTT. Translating gives CASSLTRQTNTGELFF.